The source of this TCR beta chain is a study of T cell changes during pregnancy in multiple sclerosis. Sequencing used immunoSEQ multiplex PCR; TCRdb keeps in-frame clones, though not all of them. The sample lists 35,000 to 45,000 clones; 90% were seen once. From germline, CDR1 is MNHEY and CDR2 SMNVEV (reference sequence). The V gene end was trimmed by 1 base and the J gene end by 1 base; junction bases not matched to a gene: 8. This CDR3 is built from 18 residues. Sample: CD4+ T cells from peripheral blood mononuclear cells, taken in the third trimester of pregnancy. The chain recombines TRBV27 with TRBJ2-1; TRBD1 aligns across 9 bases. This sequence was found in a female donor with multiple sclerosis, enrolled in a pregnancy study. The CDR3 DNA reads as TGTGCCAGCAGTTTATTTTTCTCGGGACAGGGATCCTACAATGAGCAGTTCTTC. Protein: CASSLFFSGQGSYNEQFF.